Each of the 3 T cell receptor beta chains below was sequenced from the same sample in a study of blood T cells in healthy people across ages. A second PCR of about 6 to 11 cycles used a sample-barcoded 5' primer and a J-beta primer mix. TCRdb analysed the 5' RACE reads with MiXCR anew, one entry per CDR3 protein. Of 1.8 million or so distinct CDR3 sequences in the sample, more than 35% were seen once. Material: blood. The receptors derive from a human donor in good health.

CDR3 nucleotide sequence: TGCGCCAGCAGCTTGAGGAATTCCATGTACAATGAGCAGTTCTTC. This translates into CASSLRNSMYNEQFF. This sequence joins TRBV5-1 and TRBJ2-1; D unclear. The CDR3 covers 15 residues. Deletions cut 1 base from V and 4 bases from J, with 12 bases between. CDR1 is SGHRS and CDR2 is YFSETQ in the germline V gene.

This clonotype was counted a few times. In nucleotides, the CDR3 is TGTGCCAGCAGTCGCAGACTAGCGCAGAGCACAGATACGCAGTATTTT. This sequence encodes CASSRRLAQSTDTQYF. The gene calls are TRBV6-5 and TRBJ2-3; 8 bases are a match to TRBD2. Germline lookup yields CDR1 MNHEY and CDR2 SVGAGI. The CDR3 is made up of 16 amino acids. The V gene end was trimmed by 5 bases and the J gene end by 0 bases; junction bases not matched to a gene: 7.

V and J are TRBV20-1 and TRBJ2-7; TRBD1 agrees at 11 bases. The germline V gene encodes CDR1 DFQATT and CDR2 SNEGSKA (reference sequence). V was clipped by 6 bases and J by 7 bases; unmatched bases: 11. CDR3 size: 14 residues. Here the CDR3 reads CSAQRTGGLEEQYF. DNA of the CDR3: TGCAGTGCGCAACGGACAGGGGGCTTGGAGGAGCAGTACTTC.